This T cell receptor (beta chain) is from a study of blood T cell repertoires in COVID-19. Study-wide context: Acute-phase and convalescent COVID-19 samples originated in the United States, Italy and Spain.

Sequencing used immunoSEQ multiplex PCR; TCRdb keeps in-frame clones, though not all of them. The sample has 270,000 or so clones; approximately 86% are singletons. In germline, CDR1 is SGHDT, CDR2 YYEEEE. After removal of 5 bases from V and 6 bases from J, the junction contained 11 bases not matched to a gene. This CDR3 has 15 amino acids. The sequence derives from a woman aged 18-29 years with acute or convalescent COVID-19. The rearrangement joins TRBV5-6 to TRBJ2-1; 7 nucleotides line up with TRBD2. The source material was peripheral blood. CDR3 protein: CASSPGTNRVNEQFF. The CDR3 DNA reads as TGTGCCAGCAGTCCCGGGACTAATCGGGTCAATGAGCAGTTCTTC.